This T cell receptor beta chain was sequenced in a study of HIV-infected patients and healthy controls. Looked up from germline, CDR1 is MNHEY and CDR2 is SVGEGT. Trimming pared 2 bases from V and 2 bases from J, leaving 7 bases between. This CDR3 is 14 amino acids long. Whole blood was used without fractionation, so all unsorted peripheral T cells were included. In its sample, this clonotype was seen many times. Reverse transcription used roughly 480 ng RNA and constant-region primers for alpha and beta. Each of the alpha and beta chains got its own library through chain-specific third strand synthesis with indices. TCRdb redid the calling of the 5' RACE reads with MiXCR, one entry per CDR3 protein. Of 15,000 to 20,000 distinct CDR3 sequences in the sample, around 5.5% were seen once.

The chain has TRBV6-2 or TRBV6-3 and TRBJ1-5; tentatively, D is TRBD1 (5 bases). The sequence was collected from an adult in good health. The sequenced sample was blood. The CDR3 region has the DNA TGTGCCAGCAGTTACCCAGGGCGCAATCAGCCCCAGCATTTT. Amino acids: CASSYPGRNQPQHF.